The 13 T cell receptor beta chains listed next were all sequenced from one sample in a study of blood T cell repertoires in COVID-19 (dated by TCRdb to between 2020 and 2021). Library method: the immunoSEQ multiplex PCR assay. As stored in TCRdb, this immuneACCESS dataset retains in-frame rearrangements with V and J assigned. A fraction of the clones does not appear; measured against another copy, unresolved V genes explain less than half of the discrepancy, and the remainder lacks a known reason. For this sample there are about 280,000 clones; approximately 80% appear just once. The ten largest clones represent over 4% of the sample. The material sequenced was PBMCs or T cells enriched from blood (not recorded which). The source of these receptors is a man in his forties or fifties who had been exposed to COVID-19.

This sequence joins TRBV7-3 and TRBJ2-7; D is perhaps TRBD2 (5 bases). Germline CDR1 SGHTA, CDR2 FQGTGA. The CDR3 spans 14 residues. The germline V and J ends were trimmed by 5 bases and 0 bases, with 11 bases remaining between them. CDR3 nucleotides: TGTGCCAGCAGCCAAACTAGTACCTCCTACGAGCAGTACTTC. It encodes CASSQTSTSYEQYF.

V gene TRBV30 combines with J gene TRBJ1-6; possible D gene TRBD1, 6 bases. This CDR3 is built from 15 residues. V was shortened by 5 bases and J by 3 bases, with 14 bases between the two germline ends. Germline CDR1 and CDR2: GTSNPN and SVGIG (reference sequence). CDR3 sequence reads: CAWAGVENYNSPLHF. CDR3 in DNA: TGTGCCTGGGCAGGGGTCGAGAACTATAATTCACCCCTCCACTTT. Full variable domain (rest looked up from reference TRBV30 and TRBJ1-6): SQTIHQWPATLVQPVGSPLSLECTVEGTSNPNLYWYRQAAGRGLQLLFYSVGIGQISSEVPQNLSASRPQDRQFILSSKKLLLSDSGFYLCAWAGVENYNSPLHFGNGTRLTVT.

The gene calls are TRBV7-8 and TRBJ2-7; 7 bases align to TRBD1. Germline V lookup: CDR1 SGHVS, CDR2 FQNEAQ. V lost 1 base to trimming and J lost 2 bases; unmatched junction nucleotides: 5. The length of the CDR3 is 15 residues. CDR3 in DNA: TGTGCCAGCAGCTTAGGCCGGGACAGCACCTACGAGCAGTACTTC. As protein: CASSLGRDSTYEQYF.

This chain links TRBV7-9 with TRBJ2-2, with 8 bases identical to TRBD2. The V gene end was trimmed by 4 bases and the J gene end by 4 bases; junction bases not matched to a gene: 14. The CDR3 is 18 amino acids. CDR1 is SEHNR and CDR2 is FQNEAQ in the germline V gene (reference sequence). In DNA form, the CDR3 reads TGTGCCAGCAGCTCAAGGGGGTTGGTAGCGGGAATCACCGGGGAGCTGTTTTTT. It is translated as CASSSRGLVAGITGELFF. Drawing the rest from reference TRBV7-9 and TRBJ2-2, the complete variable domain is DTGVSQNPRHKITKRGQNVTFRCDPISEHNRLYWYRQTLGQGPEFLTYFQNEAQLEKSRLLSDRFSAERPKGSFSTLEIQRTEQGDSAMYLCASSSRGLVAGITGELFFGEGSRLTVL.

The chain couples TRBV2 to TRBJ1-5; the D is unclear. With 5 bases removed from V and 5 bases from J, the gap between germline ends came to 10 bases. The CDR3 runs 13 residues. The germline CDR1 and CDR2 sequences are SNHLY and FYNNEI. For the CDR3, the DNA is TGTGCCAGCAGTAAAATATCGGATCAGCCCCAGCATTTT. Residues: CASSKISDQPQHF.

The chain's CDR3 is CASGLVQGLYGYTF. CDR3 nucleotides: TGTGCTAGTGGTTTGGTACAGGGCCTCTATGGCTACACCTTC. V and J are TRBV12-5 and TRBJ1-2; TRBD1 is a possible D gene (6 bases). Germline assignment: CDR1 LGHNT and CDR2 FRNRAP. Trimming took off 0 bases at V and 4 bases at J, with 9 bases between the two ends. The CDR3 length is 14 residues.

The gene calls are TRBV6-5 and TRBJ2-3, with D perhaps TRBD1 (5 bases). Trimming left V 8 bases short and J 3 bases short, with 15 bases between. The CDR3 sequence is 14 residues long. CDR1 and CDR2 (germline): MNHEY, SVGAGI. The CDR3 sequence: CASALGVSTDTQYF. The CDR3 DNA reads TGTGCCAGCGCTCTAGGGGTCTCTACAGATACGCAGTATTTT.

This chain links TRBV5-1 with TRBJ1-1; tentative D call: TRBD1 (6 bases). There are 14 residues in the CDR3. Trimming removed 4 bases at V and 1 base at J, with 11 bases between. Germline V gene sequence: CDR1 SGHRS, CDR2 YFSETQ. Here the CDR3 reads CASSRGQTNTEAFF. CDR3 bases: TGCGCCAGCAGCCGCGGACAGACGAACACTGAAGCTTTCTTT.

The chain combines TRBV18 with TRBJ2-7, with 12 bases aligning to TRBD1. This CDR3 region has 15 residues. V trimming: 0 bases; J trimming: 7 bases; junction bases outside the gene matches: 4. Germline assignment: CDR1 KGHSH and CDR2 LQKENI. The DNA of the CDR3 is TGTGCCAGCTCACCACCGGGACAGGGGGCGTGGGAGCAGTACTTC. This codes for CASSPPGQGAWEQYF.

The chain combines TRBV7-9 with TRBJ1-5; possibly TRBD1 for D (6 bases). CDR1 and CDR2 (germline): SEHNR, FQNEAQ (reference sequence). V lost 5 bases and J lost 11, with 13 bases in between. The CDR3 is 12 amino acids. The CDR3 nucleotides read TGTGCCAGCAGCGACGGGGGGCGGACCCAGCATTTT. This sequence encodes CASSDGGRTQHF.

The V gene is TRBV20-1, the J gene TRBJ1-2; D gene ambiguous. This CDR3 comprises 11 residues. Trimming removed 3 bases at V and 10 bases at J, with 12 bases between. Germline CDR1 reads DFQATT; CDR2 reads SNEGSKA (reference sequence). The CDR3 is CSASLAGDYTF. The DNA for the CDR3 is TGCAGTGCTAGTCTGGCGGGAGACTACACCTTC.

The gene calls are TRBV10-3 and TRBJ1-1; D not certain. The CDR3 loop spans 13 amino acids. CDR1 is ENHRY, CDR2 SYGVKD, per germline. V dropped 7 bases and J dropped 0 bases, with 9 bases sitting between them. For the CDR3, the DNA is TGTGCCATCATACCAGACATGAACACTGAAGCTTTCTTT. It specifies CAIIPDMNTEAFF.

CDR3 amino acids: CASKPDRVVGNTIYF. In nucleotides, the CDR3 is TGTGCCAGTAAGCCTGACAGGGTGGTTGGAAACACCATATATTTT. The V gene is TRBV19, the J gene TRBJ1-3; TRBD1 matches at 7 bases. Germline CDR1 LNHDA, CDR2 SQIVND (reference sequence). CDR3 length: 15 amino acids. Unmatched junction bases numbered 9, after V lost 7 bases and J lost 3 bases.